What follows are 32 T cell receptor beta chains derived from one specimen sequenced in a study of CD8+CD57+ T cells in acquired aplastic anemia. The use of genomic DNA as template underpinned the TCR beta VDJ and CDR3 profiling. One entry per CDR3 protein, called by TCRdb with MiXCR from the reads. The sample carries 400,000 to 450,000 distinct CDR3 sequences, 55% to 70% recorded once. Sequencing used sorted CD4+, CD8+, or CD8+CD57+ T cells (not recorded which) from PBMCs. The receptors were gathered from a human donor in good health, serving as a control.

The CDR3 nucleotides read TGTGCCAGCAACGCCAGGGTGGGCTACCCGCAGTACTTC. Translating it yields CASNARVGYPQYF. The V gene is TRBV25-1, the J gene TRBJ2-7; D perhaps matches TRBD1 (5 bases). Germline-derived CDR1 and CDR2 are MGHDK and SYGVNS. V lost 7 bases and J lost 9, with 19 bases in between. This CDR3 comprises 13 residues.

The chain employs TRBV19 and TRBJ1-5; D is possibly TRBD1 (6 bases). The CDR3 loop spans 16 amino acids. Germline V CDR1 and CDR2: LNHDA, SQIVND (reference sequence). V was shortened by 4 bases and J by 4 bases, with 17 bases between the two germline ends. CDR3 sequence: CASSNGQQIGNQPQHF. CDR3 sequence (DNA): TGTGCCAGTAGTAACGGACAGCAAATAGGTAATCAGCCCCAGCATTTT.

The chain joins TRBV20-1 to TRBJ2-7; D gene unclear. V gave up 4 bases and J gave up 2 bases, with 12 bases separating them. The length of the CDR3 is 13 residues. CDR1 and CDR2 from the germline V gene are DFQATT and SNEGSKA (reference sequence). The CDR3 here is CSATTRLAYEQYF. CDR3 DNA: TGCAGTGCTACGACGAGACTCGCCTACGAGCAGTACTTC.

The chain recombines TRBV5-1 with TRBJ1-6, with TRBD1 identical over 10 bases. Germline V gives CDR1 SGHRS, CDR2 YFSETQ. The CDR3 runs 15 residues. Trimming at V came to 4 bases and at J to 7 bases, leaving 5 bases not matched to a gene. The CDR3 DNA is TGCGCCAGCAGCCCCGGGACAGGGGCAAATTCACCCCTCCACTTT. Its translation: CASSPGTGANSPLHF. Looking up the rest from reference TRBV5-1 and TRBJ1-6 gives the full variable domain: KAGVTQTPRYLIKTRGQQVTLSCSPISGHRSVSWYQQTPGQGLQFLFEYFSETQRNKGNFPGRFSGRQFSNSRSEMNVSTLELGDSALYLCASSPGTGANSPLHFGNGTRLTVT.

This chain uses TRBV11-2 with TRBJ2-5, with TRBD2 identical over 16 bases. The CDR3 is made up of 19 amino acids. The J segment lost 1 base and the V segment lost 5 bases, leaving 10 bases of the junction unmatched. CDR1 SGHAT and CDR2 FQNNGV come from the germline V gene. The DNA of the CDR3 is TGTGCCAGCAGCCTTATTCCGGGACTAGCGGGGGGGCCCCAAGAGACCCAGTACTTC. Amino acid sequence: CASSLIPGLAGGPQETQYF.

On this clonotype itself: An end of the junction differs from the germline gene, which may be a read error. The chain links TRBV5-1 to TRBJ2-7; 7 bases fit TRBD2. The last part of the DNA fits TRBJ2-1 better; the J call may be wrong. Germline lookup yields CDR1 SGHRS and CDR2 YFSETQ. This CDR3 has 13 residues. This chain's CDR3 is CASMPTSSNEQFF. The DNA for the CDR3 is TGTGCCAGCATGCCGACTAGCTCAAATGAGCAGTTCTTC.

This clonotype was detected only a few times. This chain joins TRBV10-3 and TRBJ1-4; 7 nucleotides line up with TRBD1. The CDR3 is made up of 15 amino acids. Trimming took 6 bases from V and 3 from J; bases not matched to a gene: 7. Germline-derived CDR1 and CDR2 are ENHRY and SYGVKD. The chain's CDR3 is CAIRKGGGSNEKLFF. CDR3 sequence (DNA): TGTGCCATCAGGAAAGGGGGCGGATCTAATGAAAAACTGTTTTTT.

CDR3 sequence reads: CSVETGGIGQPQHF. In nucleotides, the CDR3 is TGCAGCGTTGAGACAGGGGGCATAGGGCAGCCCCAGCATTTT. The V and J genes are TRBV29-1 and TRBJ1-5; TRBD1 matches at 10 bases. Germline CDR1 reads SQVTM; CDR2 reads ANQGSEA. The CDR3 spans 14 residues. Losses at the gene ends were 3 bases for V and 7 bases for J; bases not matched to a gene: 6.

Many counts were recorded for this clonotype. The CDR3 sequence is CASRGEGRYQPQHF. The CDR3 nucleotides read TGTGCCAGTAGAGGCGAGGGGAGGTATCAGCCCCAGCATTTT. The rearrangement joins TRBV19 to TRBJ1-5, with TRBD1 as a possible D gene (5 bases). V was clipped by 6 bases and J by 5 bases, with 14 bases between them. Germline V gene data show CDR1 as LNHDA and CDR2 as SQIVND (reference sequence). This CDR3 is built from 14 residues.

Points on this clonotype: The conserved phenylalanine or tryptophan is not found at the CDR3 terminus, so this likely reflects a read error. The DNA is left out, because the CDR3 cannot be placed on it with certainty; the CDR3 is given as TCRdb lists it. CDR3 amino acids: CATSPSRGDSYEQDS. The chain combines TRBV10-3 with TRBJ2-7; TRBD1, the D gene given by the table, was not confirmed from the DNA. The CDR3 extends over 15 residues, inclusive of both ends. Germline V gene sequence: CDR1 ENHRY, CDR2 SYGVKD.

About this clonotype itself: At one end the junction does not follow the germline gene, possibly because of a read error. The chain joins TRBV7-8 to TRBJ1-2; D is ambiguous. The V gene's germline CDR1 is SGHVS and CDR2 FQNEAQ. This CDR3 spans 14 amino acids. CDR3 residues: CASTKTYTEAGFGF. The DNA of the CDR3 is TGTGCCAGCACCAAAACCTACACTGAAGCTGGCTTTGGCTTC.

J is TRBJ2-7 and V is TRBV20-1; no reliable D call. The CDR3 has 15 residues. Germline V gene data show CDR1 as DFQATT and CDR2 as SNEGSKA (reference sequence). This CDR3 is CSVEVQTLDPYEQYF. CDR3 sequence (DNA): TGCAGCGTTGAGGTACAGACCCTGGACCCCTACGAGCAGTACTTC.

Many counts were recorded for this clonotype. The chain has TRBV6-1 and TRBJ1-2, with D tentatively TRBD1 (5 bases). CDR3 length: 14 amino acids. Trimming shortened V by 8 bases and J by 3 bases, and 16 bases separated the two germline ends. The V gene's germline CDR1 is MNHNS and CDR2 SASEGT. In DNA, the CDR3 is TGTGCCAGCCACTCGGGGACGGGGGACTATGGCTACACCTTC. Amino acid sequence: CASHSGTGDYGYTF.

A remark on this clonotype: A read error may produce the germline difference seen at one junction end. The chain couples TRBV12-5 to TRBJ1-1; the D is unclear. CDR3 length: 15 residues. Germline loops: CDR1 LGHNT, CDR2 FRNRAP. This CDR3 reads CASGLLTGGPAEAFF. CDR3 nucleotides: TGTGCCAGTGGTCTACTAACCGGAGGGCCTGCTGAAGCTTTCTTT.

This clonotype has just one count. V usage is TRBV9 and J usage is TRBJ2-7; 7 nucleotides match TRBD2. Trimming at V came to 5 bases and at J to 6 bases, leaving 14 bases not matched to a gene. The germline V gene encodes CDR1 SGDLS and CDR2 YYNGEE. The CDR3 is made up of 15 amino acids. CDR3 coding DNA: TGTGCCAGCAGGACGAGCGGGGCGGCACCTTCCGAGCAGTACTTC. It yields the protein CASRTSGAAPSEQYF.

A remark on this clonotype: Germline is not matched at one junction end, which may reflect a read error. The genes are TRBV4-3 and TRBJ1-6; 9 bases line up with TRBD1. The CDR3 totals 17 residues. Germline lookup yields CDR1 LGHNA and CDR2 YSLEER. The CDR3 reads CASSDSYRDRENSPLHF. The CDR3 DNA follows: TGCGCCAGCAGTGACTCGTACCGGGACAGGGAAAACTCACCCCTCCACTTC.

Of note for this clonotype: Germline and junction disagree at one end, which may indicate a read error. The gene calls are TRBV29-1 and TRBJ2-3; TRBD2 matches 9 bases. This CDR3 contains 15 residues. Germline V gene sequence: CDR1 SQVTM, CDR2 ANQGSEA. The CDR3 DNA reads as TGTACTGCTGCCCCCCTAGCGGGGATTACAGATACGCAGTATTTT. Residues: CTAAPLAGITDTQYF.

This clonotype was counted ten times or more. The V gene is TRBV6-6, the J gene TRBJ1-2; no reliable D call. The CDR3 loop spans 14 amino acids. CDR1 is MNHNY and CDR2 is SVGAGI in the germline V gene (reference sequence). Trimming removed 2 bases at V and 6 bases at J, with 13 bases between. CDR3 residues: CASSYDPASDGYTF. CDR3 bases: TGTGCCAGCAGTTACGATCCAGCTTCGGATGGCTACACCTTC.

This clonotype was seen a single time. The V call is TRBV9, the J call TRBJ2-2; tentatively, D is TRBD1 (7 bases). This CDR3 contains 16 residues. Germline loops: CDR1 SGDLS, CDR2 YYNGEE. Trimming took 4 bases from V and 5 from J, leaving 18 bases between them. Here the CDR3 DNA reads TGTGCCAGCAGCTTAGGCCGCAGGGGGGTAACCGGGGAGCTGTTTTTT. Translation: CASSLGRRGVTGELFF.

V and J are TRBV9 and TRBJ2-1, with 10 bases aligning to TRBD1. The CDR3 is 18 amino acids. Looked up from germline, CDR1 is SGDLS and CDR2 is YYNGEE. V dropped 4 bases and J dropped 5; count of bases not matched to a gene: 15. The CDR3: CASSTDRGEVMANNEQFF. DNA of the CDR3: TGTGCCAGCAGCACGGACAGGGGGGAGGTAATGGCTAACAATGAGCAGTTCTTC.

With regard to this clonotype: A junction end diverges from the germline sequence, so it may reflect a read error. The genes are TRBV5-1 and TRBJ1-3, with D hard to call. In germline, CDR1 is SGHRS, CDR2 YFSETQ. The CDR3 covers 16 residues. In nucleotides, the CDR3 is TGTGCCAGCAGCGTAGACGAGGAAGGAATGGGAACCACCATATATTTT. This encodes CASSVDEEGMGTTIYF. Looking up the rest from reference TRBV5-1 and TRBJ1-3 gives the full variable domain: KAGVTQTPRYLIKTRGQQVTLSCSPISGHRSVSWYQQTPGQGLQFLFEYFSETQRNKGNFPGRFSGRQFSNSRSEMNVSTLELGDSALYLCASSVDEEGMGTTIYFGEGSWLTVV.

This clonotype was seen more than once but under ten times. J is TRBJ1-2 and V is TRBV12-3 or TRBV12-4, with D tentatively TRBD1 (6 bases). Trimming took off 5 bases at V and 2 bases at J, with 12 bases between the two ends. The CDR3 is made up of 14 amino acids. The CDR3 here is CASSRPDRNYGYTF. The DNA of the CDR3 is TGTGCCAGCAGTCGGCCCGACAGGAACTATGGCTACACCTTC.

The chain has TRBV12-3 or TRBV12-4 and TRBJ2-3; D perhaps matches TRBD1 (6 bases). Trimming took off 6 bases at V and 0 bases at J, with 16 bases between the two ends. The CDR3 spans 16 residues. DNA for the CDR3: TGTGCCAGCAGGGTACAGGGTTTGGCGAGCACAGATACGCAGTATTTT. It yields the protein CASRVQGLASTDTQYF.

The chain employs TRBV12-3 or TRBV12-4 and TRBJ2-3; TRBD2 agrees at 7 bases. The CDR3 runs to 12 residues. J gave up 6 bases and V 8 bases, and 5 bases lay outside the gene matches. CDR3: CASGGGGDTQYF. CDR3 bases: TGTGCCAGCGGGGGGGGGGGTGATACGCAGTATTTT.

The chain has TRBV9 and TRBJ2-7; the D gene is possibly TRBD1 (6 bases). The germline gives CDR1 SGDLS, CDR2 YYNGEE. The CDR3 consists of 15 residues. Trimming cost V 1 base and J 10 bases, with 21 bases left between them. In nucleotides, the CDR3 is TGTGCCAGCAGCGTACAGGGGAACACTGAAGCTTTCCAGTACTTC. It codes for CASSVQGNTEAFQYF. Full variable domain (rest looked up from reference TRBV9 and TRBJ2-7): DSGVTQTPKHLITATGQRVTLRCSPRSGDLSVYWYQQSLDQGLQFLIQYYNGEERAKGNILERFSAQQFPDLHSELNLSSLELGDSALYFCASSVQGNTEAFQYFGPGTRLTVT.

This clonotype was recorded many times. V usage is TRBV5-6 and J usage is TRBJ1-2, with 7 nucleotides matching TRBD1. V dropped 3 bases and J dropped 4; count of bases not matched to a gene: 9. From germline, CDR1 is SGHDT and CDR2 YYEEEE. The CDR3 covers 15 residues. The CDR3 nucleotides read TGTGCCAGCAGCTGGGGCTGGGACAGTGGCTATGGCTACACCTTC. The encoded protein is CASSWGWDSGYGYTF.

The V gene is TRBV15, the J gene TRBJ1-2; D is unresolved. Per the germline V gene, CDR1 is LNHNV and CDR2 is YYDKDF (reference sequence). Trimming took off 0 bases at V and 2 bases at J, with 16 bases between the two ends. The CDR3 has 17 amino acids. CDR3 DNA sequence: TGTGCCACCAGCAGAGATCAAACAGTTCGCAGCAACTATGGCTACACCTTC. This sequence encodes CATSRDQTVRSNYGYTF.

This clonotype was counted at least ten times. The rearrangement links TRBV5-8 to TRBJ2-5, with D perhaps given as TRBD1 or TRBD2 (5 bases each). Germline V lookup: CDR1 SGHTS, CDR2 YDEGEE. This CDR3 spans 16 amino acids. V was clipped by 1 base and J by 6 bases, with 19 bases between them. This CDR3 reads CASSLNQGETLKTQYF. CDR3 sequence (DNA): TGTGCCAGCAGCTTGAATCAGGGAGAAACTCTTAAGACCCAGTACTTC.

The J gene is TRBJ2-5, the V gene TRBV20-1, with D maybe TRBD2 (5 bases). V was clipped by 2 bases and J by 6 bases, with 16 bases between them. The CDR3 runs to 14 residues. The germline V gene encodes CDR1 DFQATT and CDR2 SNEGSKA (reference sequence). CDR3 in amino acids: CSARKDGIEKTQYF. Written as DNA, the CDR3 is TGCAGTGCTAGAAAAGACGGGATCGAGAAGACCCAGTACTTC.

The sample holds many counts of this clonotype. The CDR3 is CASSLATSGGQGTQYF. As DNA, the CDR3 is TGTGCCAGCAGCTTAGCAACTAGCGGGGGGCAGGGGACCCAGTACTTC. The rearrangement uses TRBV7-2 and TRBJ2-5, with 12 bases aligning to TRBD2. Germline values: CDR1 SGHTA, CDR2 FQGNSA. The CDR3 spans 16 residues. The V gene end was trimmed by 0 bases and the J gene end by 7 bases; junction bases not matched to a gene: 6.

The chain has TRBV6-9 and TRBJ1-6; tentative D call: TRBD1 (5 bases). Germline V gene data show CDR1 as MNHGY and CDR2 as SVAAGI. V dropped 7 bases and J dropped 10 bases, with 14 bases sitting between them. This CDR3 is built from 13 residues. The CDR3 sequence is CASTSTADSPLHF. DNA for the CDR3: TGTGCCAGCACCTCGACAGCTGACTCACCCCTCCACTTT.

This clonotype was counted ten times or more. V is TRBV7-2 and J is TRBJ2-1; D is tentatively TRBD1 or TRBD2 (5 bases each). Germline assignment: CDR1 SGHTA and CDR2 FQGNSA. The CDR3 has 12 amino acids. Trimming left V 3 bases short and J 12 bases short, with 12 bases between. CDR3 sequence (DNA): TGTGCCAGCAGCTTGGAACGGGACGGGCAGTTCTTC. Its translation is CASSLERDGQFF.